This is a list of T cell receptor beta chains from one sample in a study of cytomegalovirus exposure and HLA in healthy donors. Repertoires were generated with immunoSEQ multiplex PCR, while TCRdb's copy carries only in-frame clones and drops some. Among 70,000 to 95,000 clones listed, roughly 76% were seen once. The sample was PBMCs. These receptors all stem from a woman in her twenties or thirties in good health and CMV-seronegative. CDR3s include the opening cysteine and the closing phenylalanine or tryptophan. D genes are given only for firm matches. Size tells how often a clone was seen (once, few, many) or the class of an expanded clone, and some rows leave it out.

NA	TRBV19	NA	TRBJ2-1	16	TGTGCCAGTAGTAAGATTAGCGCGGGCTCCTACAATGAGCAGTTCTTC	CASSKISAGSYNEQFF
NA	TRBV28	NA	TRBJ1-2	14	TGTGCCAGCAGTACCTTACGGGGTGGCTATGGCTACACCTTC	CASSTLRGGYGYTF
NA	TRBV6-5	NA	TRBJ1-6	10	TGTGCCAGCAGTTCATCACCCCTCCACTTT	CASSSSPLHF
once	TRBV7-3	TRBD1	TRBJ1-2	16	TGTGCCAGCAGCTCCGCTCCGGGACAGGGGAAGGGTGGCTACACCTTC	CASSSAPGQGKGGYTF
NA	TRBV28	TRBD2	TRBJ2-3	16	TGTGCCAGCAGGGAGGGGGGTAGCGGGAGAATTAATACGCAGTATTTT	CASREGGSGRINTQYF
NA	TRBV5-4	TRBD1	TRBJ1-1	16	TGTGCCAGCAGCAGATGGGGTACAGGGGTCAACACTGAAGCTTTCTTT	CASSRWGTGVNTEAFF
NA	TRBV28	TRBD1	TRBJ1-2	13	TGTGCCAGCACTAAGATCCAGGGGGCGCAGCCCACCTTC	CASTKIQGAQPTF
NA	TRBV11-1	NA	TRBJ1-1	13	TGTGCCAGCAGCTTAGTCAGGGGCGGTGAAGCTTTCTTT	CASSLVRGGEAFF
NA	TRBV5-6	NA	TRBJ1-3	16	TGTGCCAGCAGCCTGATTCCCATGCTAGGTGGAAACACCATATATTTT	CASSLIPMLGGNTIYF
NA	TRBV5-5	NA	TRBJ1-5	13	TGTGCCAGCAGCCAAACCAACGGTATGCCCCAGCATTTT	CASSQTNGMPQHF
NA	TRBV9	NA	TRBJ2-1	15	TGTGCCAGCAGCATAATTAGCGGAACCTACAATGAGCAGTTCTTC	CASSIISGTYNEQFF
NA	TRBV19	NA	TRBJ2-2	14	TGTGCCAGTATGGAAATTCTAGCCACCGGGGAGCTGTTTTTT	CASMEILATGELFF
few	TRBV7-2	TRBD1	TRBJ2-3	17	TGTGCCAGCAGCTTAGGGACAGGAATTACTAGCACAGATACGCAGTATTTT	CASSLGTGITSTDTQYF
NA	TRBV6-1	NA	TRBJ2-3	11	TGTGCCAGCAGCCTCACAGATACGCAGTATTTT	CASSLTDTQYF
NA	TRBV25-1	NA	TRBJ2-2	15	TGTGCCAGCAGTGTGACAGGGACTAACACCGGGGAGCTGTTTTTT	CASSVTGTNTGELFF
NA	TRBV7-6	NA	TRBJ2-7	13	TGTGCCAGCAGCTTAGTGGCCCTTGGCGAGCAGTACTTC	CASSLVALGEQYF
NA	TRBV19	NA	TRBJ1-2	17	TGTGCCAGTAAAACGAAAAATAGGCCAGGGAATAACTATGGCTACACCTTC	CASKTKNRPGNNYGYTF
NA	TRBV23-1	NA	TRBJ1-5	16	TGCGCCAGCAGTCACTTTACAGGGATCAGCAATCAGCCCCAGCATTTT	CASSHFTGISNQPQHF
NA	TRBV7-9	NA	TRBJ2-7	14	TGTGCCAGCAGCTTAGACGGAGGGCCTCGGGAGCAGTACTTC	CASSLDGGPREQYF
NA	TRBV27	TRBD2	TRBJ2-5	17	TGTGCCAGCAGTGCTGGACTAGCGGGAGGAGGGACTGAGACCCAGTACTTC	CASSAGLAGGGTETQYF
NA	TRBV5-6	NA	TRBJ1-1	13	TGTGCCAGCAGCCCCCGAATAGACACTGAAGCTTTCTTT	CASSPRIDTEAFF
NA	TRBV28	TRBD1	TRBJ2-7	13	TGTGCCAGCCTCGACAGGGGGGGTTACGAGCAGTACTTC	CASLDRGGYEQYF
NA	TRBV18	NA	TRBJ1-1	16	TGTGCCAGCTCACCCCCTGGGGGCCCCTTGAACACTGAAGCTTTCTTT	CASSPPGGPLNTEAFF
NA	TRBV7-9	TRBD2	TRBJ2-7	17	TGTTCCAGCAGCTTAGTATTGGCTAGCGGGACTGTCTCCGAGCAGTACTTC	CSSSLVLASGTVSEQYF
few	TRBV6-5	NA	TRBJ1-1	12	TGTGCCAGCAGTTACCGGAACACTGAAGCTTTCTTT	CASSYRNTEAFF
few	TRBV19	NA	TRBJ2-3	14	TGTGCCAGTAGTATAGTAGCGGACACAGATACGCAGTATTTT	CASSIVADTDTQYF
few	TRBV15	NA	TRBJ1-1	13	TGTGCCACCAGCCAAAGACGGGGAGCTGAAGCTTTCTTT	CATSQRRGAEAFF
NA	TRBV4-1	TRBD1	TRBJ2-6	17	TGCGCCAGCAGCCGGGACAGGGGGCACTCTGGGGCCAACGTCCTGACTTTC	CASSRDRGHSGANVLTF
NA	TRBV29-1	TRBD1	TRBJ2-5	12	TGCAGCGGGGGACAGGGTGAAGAGACCCAGTACTTC	CSGGQGEETQYF
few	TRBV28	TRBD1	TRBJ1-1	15	TGTGCCAGCAGTCATAGACAGGGTTTGGGCACTGAAGCTTTCTTT	CASSHRQGLGTEAFF
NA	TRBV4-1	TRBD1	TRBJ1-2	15	TGCGCCAGCAGCCAAGTAGCAGGGGGCGACTATGGCTACACCTTC	CASSQVAGGDYGYTF
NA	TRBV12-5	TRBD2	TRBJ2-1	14	TGTGCTAGTGGTTTACTGGACGGGAGGAATGAGCAGTTCTTC	CASGLLDGRNEQFF
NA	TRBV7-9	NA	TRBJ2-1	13	TGTGCCAGCAGCACTATAGCAAGGAATGAGCAGTTCTTC	CASSTIARNEQFF
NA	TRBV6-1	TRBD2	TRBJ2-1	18	TGTGCCAGCAGTGTGAGGGAGGGGAGGATAGCGCCCTACAATGAGCAGTTCTTC	CASSVREGRIAPYNEQFF
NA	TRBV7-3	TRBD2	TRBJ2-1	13	TGTGCCAGCAGCCGGGGAGGGAAGGAAGAGCAGTTCTTC	CASSRGGKEEQFF
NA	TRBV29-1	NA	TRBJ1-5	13	TGCAGCGTTGGAGGGGGGGCCAATCAGCCCCAGCATTTT	CSVGGGANQPQHF
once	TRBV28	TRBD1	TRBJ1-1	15	TGTGCCAGCAGAGCATGGACAGGGGGCAACACTGAAGCTTTCTTT	CASRAWTGGNTEAFF
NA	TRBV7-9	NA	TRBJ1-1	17	TGTTCCAGCAGCCAGGACAGCCCCACTAAAATGAACACTGAAGCTTTCTTT	CSSSQDSPTKMNTEAFF
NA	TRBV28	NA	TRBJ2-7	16	TGTGCCAGCAGCGACATATCGTGGTGGCGGGACGACGAGCAGTACTTC	CASSDISWWRDDEQYF